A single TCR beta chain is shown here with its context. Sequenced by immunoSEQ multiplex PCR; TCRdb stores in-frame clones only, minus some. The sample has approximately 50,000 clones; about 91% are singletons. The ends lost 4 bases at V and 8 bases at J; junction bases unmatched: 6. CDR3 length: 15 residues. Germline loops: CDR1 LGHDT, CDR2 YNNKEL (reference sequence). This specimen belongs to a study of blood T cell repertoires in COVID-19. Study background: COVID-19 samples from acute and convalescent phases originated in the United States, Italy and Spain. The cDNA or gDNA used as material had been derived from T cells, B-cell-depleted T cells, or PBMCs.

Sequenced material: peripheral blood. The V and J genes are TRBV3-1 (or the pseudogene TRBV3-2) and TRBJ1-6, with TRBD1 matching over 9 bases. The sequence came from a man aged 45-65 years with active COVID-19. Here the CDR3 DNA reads TGTGCCAGCAGCCGGGCGGGACAGGGTGATTCACCCCTCCACTTT. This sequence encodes CASSRAGQGDSPLHF.